This T cell receptor (beta chain) emerged from a study of blood T cell repertoires in COVID-19. Turning to the study itself: COVID-19 samples, acute and convalescent, were from the United States, Italy and Spain. In each case, the material was cDNA or gDNA derived from T cells, B-cell-depleted T cells, or PBMCs.

In the source study's methods: Estimation of nucleated cell counts relied on the amplification of reference gene primers. Only in-frame clones appear in the TCRdb table, and some are missing; sequencing was by immunoSEQ multiplex PCR. That table furnishes V, J and clone size, whereas the DNA furnished D and trimming. This sample has some 140,000 clones, with about 75% found just once. The CDR3 covers 14 residues. The V gene's germline CDR1 is MNHNY and CDR2 SVGAGI (reference sequence). Trimming at V came to 5 bases and at J to 6 bases, leaving 6 bases not matched to a gene. The rearrangement links TRBV6-6 to TRBJ1-4; TRBD1 matches 7 bases. The TCR was taken from an elderly man with acute or convalescent COVID-19. Source material: peripheral blood. This CDR3 is CASSDDRVYEKLFF. The CDR3 DNA follows: TGTGCCAGCAGTGACGACAGGGTTTATGAAAAACTGTTTTTT.